The 3 T cell receptor beta chains below all came from one sample that was sequenced in a study of T cells in localized non-small cell lung cancer. Libraries were prepared by immunoSEQ multiplex PCR; TCRdb keeps only in-frame clonotypes and omits some of them. The sample lists just under 80,000 clones; over 75% were seen once. The source material was peripheral blood, sampled before any cancer treatment. All receptors derive from a female donor over 55 with stage I lung adenocarcinoma.

This CDR3 reads CASSKRQTGTGIYEQYF. Here the CDR3 DNA reads TGTGCCAGTAGTAAGCGCCAGACAGGGACGGGCATTTACGAGCAGTACTTC. V gene TRBV19 combines with J gene TRBJ2-7; 7 bases fit TRBD1. CDR1 is LNHDA and CDR2 is SQIVND in the germline V gene (reference sequence). J lost 4 bases, V lost 4 bases, and 16 bases had no gene match. The CDR3 length is 17 residues.

This clone has a handful of counts. The gene calls are TRBV19 and TRBJ1-5; 7 bases align to TRBD1. The CDR3 contains 14 residues. V was pared by 5 bases and J by 2 bases, with 3 bases of the junction left unmatched. Germline values: CDR1 LNHDA, CDR2 SQIVND (reference sequence). CDR3: CASSSQGGNQPQHF. CDR3 nucleotides: TGTGCCAGTAGTTCCCAGGGGGGCAATCAGCCCCAGCATTTT.

The rearrangement uses TRBV2 and TRBJ1-5, with D hard to call. The CDR3 contains 13 residues. V was shortened by 2 bases and J by 7 bases, with 9 bases between the two germline ends. The germline V gene has CDR1 SNHLY and CDR2 FYNNEI. The CDR3: CASSEQSLQPQHF. The CDR3 DNA reads TGTGCCAGCAGTGAACAAAGCCTCCAGCCCCAGCATTTT. Filled out from reference TRBV2 and TRBJ1-5, the complete variable domain reads EPEVTQTPSHQVTQMGQEVILRCVPISNHLYFYWYRQILGQKVEFLVSFYNNEISEKSEIFDDQFSVERPDGSNFTLKIRSTKLEDSAMYFCASSEQSLQPQHFGDGTRLSIL.